This T cell receptor beta chain was observed in a study of T cell repertoires in cytomegalovirus infection. Study background: Public TCR beta signatures indicated both CMV infection and matching HLA type.

The V end was cut by 5 bases, the J end by 1 base, with 14 bases between. The CDR3 extends over 15 amino acids. Germline assignment: CDR1 SGHVS and CDR2 FQNEAQ. TCRdb reprocessed the reads with MiXCR, giving one entry per CDR3 protein. The sample records about half a million distinct CDR3 sequences, about 33% being singletons. Regarding this clonotype: Its specificity is not known.

The J gene is TRBJ1-1, the V gene TRBV7-8, with D uncertain. The TCR comes from a human donor in good health (CMV status not recorded). Some clones in this sample may be carry-over from other donors' samples. The material sequenced was cultured PBMCs, taken from culture after CMV antigen stimulation. CDR3 sequence (DNA): TGTGCCAGCAGCCCCGGTTGGAGGGCGAACACTGAAGCTTTCTTT. Protein product: CASSPGWRANTEAFF.